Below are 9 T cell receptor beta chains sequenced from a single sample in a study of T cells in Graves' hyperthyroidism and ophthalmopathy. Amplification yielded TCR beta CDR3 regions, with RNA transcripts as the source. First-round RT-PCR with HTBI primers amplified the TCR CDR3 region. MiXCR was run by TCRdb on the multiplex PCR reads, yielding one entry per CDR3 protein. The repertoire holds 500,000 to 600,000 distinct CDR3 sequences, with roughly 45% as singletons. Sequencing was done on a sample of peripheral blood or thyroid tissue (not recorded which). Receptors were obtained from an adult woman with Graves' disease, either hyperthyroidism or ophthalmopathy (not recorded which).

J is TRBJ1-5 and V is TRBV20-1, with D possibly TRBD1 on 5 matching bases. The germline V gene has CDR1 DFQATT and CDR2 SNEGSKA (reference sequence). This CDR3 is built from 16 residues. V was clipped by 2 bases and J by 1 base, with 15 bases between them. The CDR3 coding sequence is TGCAGTGCTAGACCTACGCTGAAGGGGAGCAATCAGCCCCAGCATTTT. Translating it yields CSARPTLKGSNQPQHF.

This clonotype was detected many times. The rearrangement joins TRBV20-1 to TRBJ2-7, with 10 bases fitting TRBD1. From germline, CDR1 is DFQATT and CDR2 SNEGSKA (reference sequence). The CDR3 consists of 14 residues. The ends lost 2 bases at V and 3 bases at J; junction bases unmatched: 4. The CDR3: CSARSRTGGYEQYF. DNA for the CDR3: TGCAGTGCTAGATCCCGGACAGGGGGCTACGAGCAGTACTTC.

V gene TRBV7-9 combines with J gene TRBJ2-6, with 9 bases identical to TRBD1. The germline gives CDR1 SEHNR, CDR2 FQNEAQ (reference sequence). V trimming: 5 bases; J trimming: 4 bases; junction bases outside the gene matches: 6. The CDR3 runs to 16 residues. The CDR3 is CASSPGTGIGANVLTF. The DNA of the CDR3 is TGTGCCAGCAGCCCAGGGACAGGGATCGGGGCCAACGTCCTGACTTTC.

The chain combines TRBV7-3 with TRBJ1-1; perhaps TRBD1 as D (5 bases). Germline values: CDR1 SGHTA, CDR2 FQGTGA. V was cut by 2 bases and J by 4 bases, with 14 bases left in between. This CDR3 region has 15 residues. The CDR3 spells CASSLSGVSGTEAFF. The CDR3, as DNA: TGTGCCAGCAGCTTATCGGGGGTAAGCGGCACTGAAGCTTTCTTT.

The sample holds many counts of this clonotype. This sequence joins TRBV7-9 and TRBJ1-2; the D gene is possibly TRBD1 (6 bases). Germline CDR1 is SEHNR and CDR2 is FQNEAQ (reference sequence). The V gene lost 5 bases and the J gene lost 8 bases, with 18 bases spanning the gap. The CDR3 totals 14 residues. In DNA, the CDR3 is TGTGCCAGCAGCCATGAAACAGGGTTGAAGGGCTACACCTTC. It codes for CASSHETGLKGYTF.

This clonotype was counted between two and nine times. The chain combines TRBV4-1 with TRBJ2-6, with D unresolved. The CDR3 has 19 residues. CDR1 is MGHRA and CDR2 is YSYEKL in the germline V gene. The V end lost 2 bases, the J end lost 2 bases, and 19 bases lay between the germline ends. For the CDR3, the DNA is TGCGCCAGCAGCCAATTCCTACCCCGCAAGGCTGCTGGGGCCAACGTCCTGACTTTC. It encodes CASSQFLPRKAAGANVLTF.

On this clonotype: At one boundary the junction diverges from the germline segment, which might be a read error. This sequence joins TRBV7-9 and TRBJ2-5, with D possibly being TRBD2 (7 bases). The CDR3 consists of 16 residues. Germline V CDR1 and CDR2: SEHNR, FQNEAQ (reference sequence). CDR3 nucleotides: TGCGCCAGCCCTTCCGGGGGGCCGCCCCTCCAAGAGACCCAGTACTTC. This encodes CASPSGGPPLQETQYF.

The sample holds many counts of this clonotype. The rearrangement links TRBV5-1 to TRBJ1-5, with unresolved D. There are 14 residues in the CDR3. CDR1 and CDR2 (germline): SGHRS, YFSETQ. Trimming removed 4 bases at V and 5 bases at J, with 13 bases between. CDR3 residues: CASSPDVGDQPQHF. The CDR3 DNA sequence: TGCGCCAGCAGCCCCGATGTGGGCGATCAGCCCCAGCATTTT.

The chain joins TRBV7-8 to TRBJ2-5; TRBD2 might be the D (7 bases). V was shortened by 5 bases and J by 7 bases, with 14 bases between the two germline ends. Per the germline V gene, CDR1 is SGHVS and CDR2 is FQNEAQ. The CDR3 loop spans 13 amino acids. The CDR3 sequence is CASSPTRGGTQYF. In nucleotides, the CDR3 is TGTGCCAGCAGCCCAACTAGGGGGGGGACCCAGTACTTC. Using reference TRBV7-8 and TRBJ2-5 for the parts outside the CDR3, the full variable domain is GAGVSQSPRYKVAKRGQDVALRCDPISGHVSLFWYQQALGQGPEFLTYFQNEAQLDKSGLPSDRFFAERPEGSVSTLKIQRTQQEDSAVYLCASSPTRGGTQYFGPGTRLLVL.